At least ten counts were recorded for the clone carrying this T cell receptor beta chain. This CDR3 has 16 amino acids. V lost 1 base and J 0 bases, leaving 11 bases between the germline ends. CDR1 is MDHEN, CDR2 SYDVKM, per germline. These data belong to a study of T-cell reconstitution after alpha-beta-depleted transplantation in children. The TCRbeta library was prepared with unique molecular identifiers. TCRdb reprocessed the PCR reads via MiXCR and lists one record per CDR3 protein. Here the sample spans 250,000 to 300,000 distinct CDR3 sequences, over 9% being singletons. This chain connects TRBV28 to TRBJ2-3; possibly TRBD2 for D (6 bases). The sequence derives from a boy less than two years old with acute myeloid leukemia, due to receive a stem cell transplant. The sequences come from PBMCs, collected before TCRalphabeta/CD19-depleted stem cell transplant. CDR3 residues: CASSLLGGASTDTQYF. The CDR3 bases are TGTGCCAGCAGTTTATTGGGCGGGGCAAGCACAGATACGCAGTATTTT.